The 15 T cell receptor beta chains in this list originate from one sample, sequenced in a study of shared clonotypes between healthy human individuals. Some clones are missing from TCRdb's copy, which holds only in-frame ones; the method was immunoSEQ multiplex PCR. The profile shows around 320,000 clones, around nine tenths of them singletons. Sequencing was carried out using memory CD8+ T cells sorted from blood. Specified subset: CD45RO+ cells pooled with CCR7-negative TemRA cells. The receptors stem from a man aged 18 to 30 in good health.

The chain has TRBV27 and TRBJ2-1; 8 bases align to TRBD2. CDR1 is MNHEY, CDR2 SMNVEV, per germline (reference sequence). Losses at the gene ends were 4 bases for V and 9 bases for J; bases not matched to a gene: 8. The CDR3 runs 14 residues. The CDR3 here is CASSSRLAPPEQFF. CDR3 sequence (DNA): TGTGCCAGCAGTTCGCGACTAGCGCCACCTGAGCAGTTCTTC.

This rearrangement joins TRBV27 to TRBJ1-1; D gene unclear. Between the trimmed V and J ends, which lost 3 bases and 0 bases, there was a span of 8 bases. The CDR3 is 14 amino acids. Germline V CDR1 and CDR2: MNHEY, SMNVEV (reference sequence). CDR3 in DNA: TGTGCCAGCAGTTTGGCGGGGATGAACACTGAAGCTTTCTTT. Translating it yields CASSLAGMNTEAFF.

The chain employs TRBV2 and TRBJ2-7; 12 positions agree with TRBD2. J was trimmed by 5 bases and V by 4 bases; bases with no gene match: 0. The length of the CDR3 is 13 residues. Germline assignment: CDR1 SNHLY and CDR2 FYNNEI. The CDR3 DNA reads TGTGCCAGCAGTGGACTAGCGGGGGACGAGCAGTACTTC. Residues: CASSGLAGDEQYF. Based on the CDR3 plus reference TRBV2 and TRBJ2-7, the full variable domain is EPEVTQTPSHQVTQMGQEVILRCVPISNHLYFYWYRQILGQKVEFLVSFYNNEISEKSEIFDDQFSVERPDGSNFTLKIRSTKLEDSAMYFCASSGLAGDEQYFGPGTRLTVT.

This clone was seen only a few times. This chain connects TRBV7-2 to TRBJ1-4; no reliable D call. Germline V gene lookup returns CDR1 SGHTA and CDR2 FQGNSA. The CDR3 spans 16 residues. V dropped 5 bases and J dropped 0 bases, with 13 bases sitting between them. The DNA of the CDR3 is TGTGCCAGCAGCCTTTTCTGGGGAGCAACTAATGAAAAACTGTTTTTT. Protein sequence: CASSLFWGATNEKLFF.

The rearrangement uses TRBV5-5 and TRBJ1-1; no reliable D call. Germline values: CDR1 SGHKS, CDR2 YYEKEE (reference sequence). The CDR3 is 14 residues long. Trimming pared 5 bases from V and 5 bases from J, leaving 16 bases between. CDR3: CASRPVGSGTEAFF. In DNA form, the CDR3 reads TGTGCCAGCAGACCCGTGGGCTCAGGAACTGAAGCTTTCTTT.

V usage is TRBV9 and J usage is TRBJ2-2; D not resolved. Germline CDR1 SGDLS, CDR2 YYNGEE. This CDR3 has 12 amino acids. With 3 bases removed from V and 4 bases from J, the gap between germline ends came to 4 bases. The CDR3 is CASSGGTGELFF. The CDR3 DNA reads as TGTGCCAGCAGCGGGGGCACCGGGGAGCTGTTTTTT.

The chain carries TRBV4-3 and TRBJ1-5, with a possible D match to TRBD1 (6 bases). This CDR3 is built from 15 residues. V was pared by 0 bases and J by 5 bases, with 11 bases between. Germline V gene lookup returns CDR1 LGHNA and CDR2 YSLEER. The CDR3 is CASSQEGGSHQPQHF. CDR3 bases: TGCGCCAGCAGCCAAGAAGGGGGATCTCATCAGCCCCAGCATTTT.

The CDR3 coding sequence is TGCGCCAGCAGCCTACAGGGAACCGGGGAGCTGTTTTTT. Translated: CASSLQGTGELFF. The rearrangement joins TRBV4-1 to TRBJ2-2; TRBD1 is a possible D gene (6 bases). The V gene lost 4 bases and the J gene lost 5 bases, with 8 bases spanning the gap. The CDR3 runs to 13 residues. The germline gives CDR1 MGHRA, CDR2 YSYEKL.

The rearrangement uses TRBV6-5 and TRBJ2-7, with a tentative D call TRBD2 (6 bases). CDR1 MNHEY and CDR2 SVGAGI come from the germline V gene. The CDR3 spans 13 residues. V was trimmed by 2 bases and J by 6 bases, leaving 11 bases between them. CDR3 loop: CASSYRYGGEQYF. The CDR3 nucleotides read TGTGCCAGCAGTTACCGGTACGGGGGCGAGCAGTACTTC.

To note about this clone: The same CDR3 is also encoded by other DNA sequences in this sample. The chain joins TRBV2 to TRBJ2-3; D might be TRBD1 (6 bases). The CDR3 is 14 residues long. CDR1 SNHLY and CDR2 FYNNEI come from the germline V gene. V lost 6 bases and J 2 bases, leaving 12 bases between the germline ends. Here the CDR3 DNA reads TGTGCCAGCAGCCTGGGGACAAACACAGATACGCAGTATTTT. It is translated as CASSLGTNTDTQYF.

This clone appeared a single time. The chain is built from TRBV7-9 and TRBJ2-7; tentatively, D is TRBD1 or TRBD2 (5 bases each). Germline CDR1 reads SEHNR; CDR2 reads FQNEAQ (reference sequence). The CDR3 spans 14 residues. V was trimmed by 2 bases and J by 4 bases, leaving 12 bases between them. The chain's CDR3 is CASSLPGAPYEQYF. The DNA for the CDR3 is TGTGCCAGCAGCTTACCCGGGGCCCCATACGAGCAGTACTTC.

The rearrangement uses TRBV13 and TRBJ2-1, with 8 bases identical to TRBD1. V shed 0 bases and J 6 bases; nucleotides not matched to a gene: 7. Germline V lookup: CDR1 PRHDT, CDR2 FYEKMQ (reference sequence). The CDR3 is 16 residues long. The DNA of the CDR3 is TGTGCCAGCAGCTTAGGCCGAGGGACAGGCTCCAATGAGCAGTTCTTC. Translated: CASSLGRGTGSNEQFF.

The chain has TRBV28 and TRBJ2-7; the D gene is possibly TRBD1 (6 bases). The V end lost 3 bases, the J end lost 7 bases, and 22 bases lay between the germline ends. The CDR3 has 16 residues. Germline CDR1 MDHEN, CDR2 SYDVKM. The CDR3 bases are TGTGCCAGCAGTTTTTCGGTGGAGTTACAGGGCTGGGAGCAGTACTTC. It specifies CASSFSVELQGWEQYF.

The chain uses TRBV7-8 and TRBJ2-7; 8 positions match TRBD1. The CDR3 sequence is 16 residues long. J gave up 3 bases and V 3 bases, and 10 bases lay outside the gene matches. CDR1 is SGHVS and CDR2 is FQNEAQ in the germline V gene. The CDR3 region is CASSFETGQGFYEQYF. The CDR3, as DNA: TGTGCCAGCAGCTTCGAGACCGGACAGGGTTTCTACGAGCAGTACTTC.

CDR3 loop: CASSQEGLAGDYNEQFF. CDR3 DNA: TGCGCCAGCAGCCAAGAGGGACTAGCGGGAGACTACAATGAGCAGTTCTTC. The V and J genes are TRBV4-1 and TRBJ2-1; 14 bases are shared with TRBD2. Germline loops: CDR1 MGHRA, CDR2 YSYEKL. The J segment lost 3 bases and the V segment lost 0 bases, leaving 1 base of the junction unmatched. CDR3 length equals 17 residues.